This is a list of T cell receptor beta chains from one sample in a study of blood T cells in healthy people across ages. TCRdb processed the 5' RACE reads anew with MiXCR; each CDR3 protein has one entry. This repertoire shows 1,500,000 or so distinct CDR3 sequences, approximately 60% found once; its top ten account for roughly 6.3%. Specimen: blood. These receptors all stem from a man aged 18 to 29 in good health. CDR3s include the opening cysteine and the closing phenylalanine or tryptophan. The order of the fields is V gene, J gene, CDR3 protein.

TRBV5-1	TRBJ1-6	CASSSGTDYSPLHF
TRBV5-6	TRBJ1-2	CASSRKGPYGYTF
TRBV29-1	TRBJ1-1	CSVEPSDRAEAFF
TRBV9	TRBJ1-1	CASSDGQGRKGEAFF
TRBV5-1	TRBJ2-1	CASSLVGGVDEQFF
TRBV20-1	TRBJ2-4	CSAVETGIQYF
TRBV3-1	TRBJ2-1	CASSHLASRDEQFF
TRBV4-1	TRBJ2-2	CASSQVASGGNTGELFF
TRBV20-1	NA	CSARDRTGQSDEQYF
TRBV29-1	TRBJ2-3	CSVGTPPADTQYF